This is a list of T cell receptor beta chains from one sample in a study of siplizumab effects on memory and regulatory T cells. The protocol was immunoSEQ multiplex PCR, while the TCRdb copy is restricted to in-frame clones and leaves out a portion. Of about 63,000 clones in the sample, around 78% were seen once. The sequencing sample was made of memory CD4+ T cells sorted from blood. The receptors stem from a human donor in good health. Both conserved end residues are part of each CDR3. The D gene is left open where the match is weak. Some rows have no size entry. The others give once, few or many, or a class for an expanded clone.

>TRBJ1-2|-|TRBV2|-
TGTGCCAGCAGTGAGGACCCCAGGTACCATGGCTACACCTTC
CASSEDPRYHGYTF
>TRBJ2-5|-|TRBV2|TRBD1
TGTGCCAGCAGTACCGGGACAGGGATGGGGACCCAGTACTTC
CASSTGTGMGTQYF
>TRBJ1-1|-|TRBV28|TRBD1
TGTGCCAGCAGTTTTTTTCATCTGGGACAGGGGGCCACTGAAGCTTTCTTT
CASSFFHLGQGATEAFF
>TRBJ2-3|-|TRBV7-3|-
TGTGCCAGCAGCTTAATGGGTAGCCTCAAGGGAGATACGCAGTATTTT
CASSLMGSLKGDTQYF
>TRBJ2-2|-|TRBV5-1|TRBD1
TGCGCCAGCAGCCCAGGGACAGGCCAAGGCACCGGGGAGCTGTTTTTT
CASSPGTGQGTGELFF
>TRBJ2-3|-|TRBV4-1|TRBD2
TGCGCCAGCAGCCAAGGGTTGAGCGGGAGGGCAGGGGATACGCAGTATTTT
CASSQGLSGRAGDTQYF
>TRBJ1-4|-|TRBV30|-
TGTGCCTGTCTGACTGAGACTAATGAAAAACTGTTTTTT
CACLTETNEKLFF
>TRBJ1-2|-|TRBV7-8|-
TGTGCCAGCAGAGCGCAACGGCTGCTAGACTATGGCTACACCTTC
CASRAQRLLDYGYTF
>TRBJ2-5|-|TRBV2|-
TGTGCCAGCAGGGGGGACGCGGAGACCCAGTACTTC
CASRGDAETQYF
>TRBJ1-6|-|TRBV27|-
TGTGCCAGCAGTTTAAGAGGCAGTATTTGGTATAATTCACCCCTCCACTTT
CASSLRGSIWYNSPLHF
>TRBJ1-4|-|TRBV5-1|-
TGCGCCAGCAGGGTTGAACCTAATGAAAAACTGTTTTTT
CASRVEPNEKLFF
>TRBJ2-7|-|TRBV5-4|TRBD1
TGTGCCAGCAGCCTCGGGACAGGGATTTACGAGCAGTACTTC
CASSLGTGIYEQYF
>TRBJ2-2|-|TRBV27|-
TGTGCCAGCAGGAGACAGCCGAACACCGGGGAGCTGTTTTTT
CASRRQPNTGELFF
>TRBJ1-1|-|TRBV11-2|-
TGTGCCAGCAGCTTAGATTCGCCCGCGAGGAACACTGAAGCTTTCTTT
CASSLDSPARNTEAFF
>TRBJ1-6|-|TRBV29-1|TRBD1
TGCAGCGTTGGCCGGGACAGGGATTCACCCCTCCACTTT
CSVGRDRDSPLHF
>TRBJ1-6|once|TRBV2|-
TGTGCCAGCAGAGTCCGGGACGGTAATTCACCCCTCCACTTT
CASRVRDGNSPLHF
>TRBJ1-5|few|TRBV5-1|-
TGCGCCAGCAGCTTGGTCCCGAGCCAGCCCCAGCATTTT
CASSLVPSQPQHF
>TRBJ2-5|-|TRBV19|-
TGTGCCAGTAGTATGAATCCCCGGGACTTTAAAGAGACCCAGTACTTC
CASSMNPRDFKETQYF
>TRBJ1-3|once|TRBV7-9|-
TGTGCCAGCAGCTTATCGCCTCGCTCTGGAAACACCATATATTTT
CASSLSPRSGNTIYF
>TRBJ2-1|-|TRBV9|TRBD2
TGTGCCAGCAGCGTCGCCCTGACCACTAGCGGATACAATGAGCAGTTCTTC
CASSVALTTSGYNEQFF
>TRBJ1-1|-|TRBV7-9|TRBD1
TGTGCCAGCAGCTTGTCTTTAAGGGGGCCAACTGAAGCTTTCTTT
CASSLSLRGPTEAFF
>TRBJ2-5|-|TRBV11-1|TRBD1
TGTGCCAGCAGCTCGGGGACAGGGAAGGTGTCGAAGACCCAGTACTTC
CASSSGTGKVSKTQYF
>TRBJ1-1|-|TRBV18|-
TGTGCCAGCTCACCCGCAAGCAGGGGTATCCCTGAAGCTTTCTTT
CASSPASRGIPEAFF
>TRBJ2-1|-|TRBV14|-
TGTGCCAGCAGCCAAGATCTAGTTTTAGCGGGACAGCGAAATTTCGGGCAGTTCTTC
CASSQDLVLAGQRNFGQFF
>TRBJ1-3|-|TRBV10-3|TRBD1
TGTGCCACCGGACAGGGTGGAAACACCATATATTTT
CATGQGGNTIYF
>TRBJ2-5|-|TRBV6-6|-
TGTGCCAGCAGTTCGAACTGGGAGACCCAGTACTTC
CASSSNWETQYF
>TRBJ2-1|-|TRBV11-3|TRBD2
TGTGCCAGCAGCCGTTCCAAAGGGAGCGGGGGGGCCACCAATGAGCAGTTCTTC
CASSRSKGSGGATNEQFF
>TRBJ2-2|-|TRBV6-4|TRBD1
TGTGCCAACAGGACAGGGGCCGACACCGGGGAGCTGTTTTTT
CANRTGADTGELFF
>TRBJ2-3|-|TRBV5-1|-
TGCGCCAGCAGCTTGATGTGGGGGGCAACAGATACGCAGTATTTT
CASSLMWGATDTQYF
>TRBJ1-1|-|TRBV28|-
TGTGCCAGCAGTGTGGGGGGTAGTAGATGGGACACTGAAGCTTTCTTT
CASSVGGSRWDTEAFF
>TRBJ1-6|once|TRBV5-8|TRBD1
TGTGCCAGCGGCCGGGACAGGGGCTATTCACCCCTCCACTTT
CASGRDRGYSPLHF
>TRBJ2-2|-|TRBV2|TRBD2
TGTGCCACAGCGGGGGGGCTGGACACCGGGGAGCTGTTTTTT
CATAGGLDTGELFF
>TRBJ2-7|-|TRBV6-5|-
TGTGCCAGCAGGGACCAGGTGGGGCTGTACTTC
CASRDQVGLYF
>TRBJ1-6|-|TRBV5-1|-
TGCGCCAGCAGCTTTAGGGGGAATAATTCACCCCTCCACTTT
CASSFRGNNSPLHF
>TRBJ2-7|-|TRBV15|TRBD1
TGTGCCACCAGCAGAGATCTGACCGCGACAGGGCCCCACGAGCAGTACTTC
CATSRDLTATGPHEQYF
>TRBJ2-7|-|TRBV6-5|TRBD2
TGTGCCAGCAGTTACTCGACGGGGGGCGAGCAGTACTTC
CASSYSTGGEQYF
>TRBJ2-7|-|TRBV25-1|-
TGTGCCAGCAGTCCACAAGCCGGGACTGAAGAGCAGTACTTC
CASSPQAGTEEQYF
>TRBJ1-2|-|TRBV7-2|TRBD1
TGTGCCAGCAGCCGGGACAGGAATGGCTACACCTTC
CASSRDRNGYTF
>TRBJ2-1|few|TRBV7-2|TRBD2
TGTGCCAGCAGCTTCTCCCTGTCGGGGGGGGCCCCTTATGAGCAGTTCTTC
CASSFSLSGGAPYEQFF
>TRBJ1-1|-|TRBV5-1|TRBD1
TGCGCCAGCGTCTACGGGGACAGTCAGAACACTGAAGCTTTCTTT
CASVYGDSQNTEAFF
>TRBJ2-3|few|TRBV7-8|-
TGTGCCAGCAGCCCCCGCCCGGGGGATAACCCAGATACGCAGTATTTT
CASSPRPGDNPDTQYF
>TRBJ2-1|-|TRBV6-1|-
TGTGCCAGCAGTGTCCCAGGCGGTCGCAATGAGCAGTTCTTC
CASSVPGGRNEQFF
>TRBJ1-1|-|TRBV5-6|-
TGTGCCAGCACCGGACGGGGAATGAACACTGAAGCTTTCTTT
CASTGRGMNTEAFF
>TRBJ1-3|-|TRBV7-8|-
TGTGCCAGCAGCTTCGGACAGATGAGAAACACCATATATTTT
CASSFGQMRNTIYF
>TRBJ2-6|-|TRBV6-5|-
TGTGCCAGCGCATGGGTCGGGGCCAACGTCCTGACTTTC
CASAWVGANVLTF
>TRBJ1-2|once|TRBV5-1|-
TGCGCCAGCAGCAAGGGGACTGATTCAGGTGGCTACACCTTC
CASSKGTDSGGYTF
>TRBJ1-1|-|TRBV4-1|-
TGCGCCAGCAGCCCTGACACGAGCATGAACACTGAAGCTTTCTTT
CASSPDTSMNTEAFF
>TRBJ2-3|-|TRBV19|TRBD1
TGTGCCAGTAGTACGACAGGGGTCACAGATACGCAGTATTTT
CASSTTGVTDTQYF
>TRBJ2-2|-|TRBV5-6|-
TGTGCCAGCAGCTTGCTTAGAGGGGCTCGCACCGGGGAGCTGTTTTTT
CASSLLRGARTGELFF
>TRBJ1-5|-|TRBV19|-
TGTGCCAGTAGTATAGCCAAAGACGGCCTTCAGCCCCAGCATTTT
CASSIAKDGLQPQHF
>TRBJ1-2|-|TRBV6-5|TRBD1
TGTGCCAGCAGTTACTCAGGGGGCGAAGGGGTTGGCTACACCTTC
CASSYSGGEGVGYTF
>TRBJ2-5|-|TRBV5-1|-
TGCGCCAGCAGCTTGGAGGGAACAATACAAGAGACCCAGTACTTC
CASSLEGTIQETQYF
>TRBJ2-5|-|TRBV5-1|TRBD2
TGCGCCAGCAGCTTCGGGACTAGCAGCCTCTGGGAGACCCAGTACTTC
CASSFGTSSLWETQYF
>TRBJ2-2|once|TRBV10-3|-
TGTGCCATCAGTACAGGGACTGACACCGGGGAGCTGTTTTTT
CAISTGTDTGELFF
>TRBJ1-5|-|TRBV28|-
TGTGCCAGCAGTGTAGGTGATCAGCCCCAGCATTTT
CASSVGDQPQHF
>TRBJ2-1|-|TRBV14|-
TGTGCCAGCGGCGGAACGGGCATGAACAATGAGCAGTTCTTC
CASGGTGMNNEQFF
>TRBJ2-2|-|TRBV7-3|-
TGTGCCAGCAGCTCCGGCGGGAAGCCGAACACCGGGGAGCTGTTTTTT
CASSSGGKPNTGELFF
>TRBJ2-7|-|TRBV5-1|-
TGCGCCAGCAGCCCGACTAATGAAGAGCAGTACTTC
CASSPTNEEQYF
>TRBJ2-2|few|TRBV10-2|-
TGCGCCAGCAGTGAATCTTCCCCCGGGGAGCTGTTTTTT
CASSESSPGELFF
>TRBJ1-1|-|TRBV11-2|TRBD1
TGTGCCAGCAGCGCGGACAGGGTAAAGGCTTTCTTT
CASSADRVKAFF